The 13 T cell receptor beta chains presented below share a single source sample, sequenced in a study of OX40 agonist ivuxolimab in advanced cancers. The repertoire was sequenced with immunoSEQ multiplex PCR; TCRdb's copy has only in-frame clones and lacks some. The sample holds 60,000 or so clones, about 85% seen once. The sample here was CD4+ or CD8+ T cells sorted from blood, taken in a trial of the OX40 agonist ivuxolimab. The receptors here all came from an adult with an advanced solid tumor such as melanoma, head and neck, liver or kidney cancer.

CDR3 sequence (DNA): TGTGCCAGCTTCTGGGAGGGCTACAATGAGCAGTTCTTC. This gives the protein CASFWEGYNEQFF. The chain has TRBV2 and TRBJ2-1; 7 bases match TRBD2. V shed 8 bases, J shed 3 bases, and the junction held 4 bases outside the gene matches. The CDR3 sequence is 13 residues long. Germline V gene lookup returns CDR1 SNHLY and CDR2 FYNNEI.

The chain has TRBV30 and TRBJ2-3; no clear D gene. This CDR3 region has 13 residues. V dropped 2 bases and J dropped 5 bases, with 11 bases sitting between them. Germline assignment: CDR1 GTSNPN and CDR2 SVGIG (reference sequence). Here the CDR3 reads CAWSPEERDTQYF. The CDR3 DNA sequence: TGTGCCTGGAGTCCCGAGGAGAGAGATACGCAGTATTTT.

The chain combines TRBV4-1 with TRBJ1-4; no firm D call. This CDR3 is 14 amino acids long. Germline V gene data show CDR1 as MGHRA and CDR2 as YSYEKL. V was cut by 5 bases and J by 4 bases, with 11 bases left in between. The CDR3 sequence is CASSLRADNEKLFF. The CDR3 DNA sequence: TGCGCCAGCAGCTTACGCGCCGATAATGAAAAACTGTTTTTT.

The V call is TRBV19, the J call TRBJ1-4, with 7 nucleotides matching TRBD1. Trimming took 4 bases from V and 2 from J; bases not matched to a gene: 7. The germline CDR1 and CDR2 sequences are LNHDA and SQIVND (reference sequence). The CDR3 consists of 16 residues. The CDR3 reads CASSTLDRLTNEKLFF. The CDR3 DNA follows: TGTGCCAGTAGTACGCTGGACAGGCTCACTAATGAAAAACTGTTTTTT. Supplemented by reference TRBV19 and TRBJ1-4, the full variable domain reads DGGITQSPKYLFRKEGQNVTLSCEQNLNHDAMYWYRQDPGQGLRLIYYSQIVNDFQKGDIAEGYSVSREKKESFPLTVTSAQKNPTAFYLCASSTLDRLTNEKLFFGSGTQLSVL.

CDR3 sequence (DNA): TGTGCCACCCAAGGCTTGGGCAATGAGCAGTTCTTC. The encoded protein is CATQGLGNEQFF. The chain employs TRBV28 and TRBJ2-1; D uncertain. The V gene's germline CDR1 is MDHEN and CDR2 SYDVKM. The CDR3 sequence is 12 residues long. Trimming cost V 10 bases and J 6 bases, with 13 bases left between them.

The chain carries TRBV2 and TRBJ2-5, with D tentatively TRBD1 (5 bases). The V and J ends lost 4 bases and 6 bases respectively, with 21 bases between them. This CDR3 has 16 amino acids. Germline values: CDR1 SNHLY, CDR2 FYNNEI. CDR3 amino acids: CASSAPRSQGRKTQYF. The CDR3 DNA is TGTGCCAGCAGTGCTCCGCGATCTCAGGGTCGGAAGACCCAGTACTTC.

The J gene is TRBJ2-5, the V gene TRBV30, with TRBD2 matching 7 bases. The germline gives CDR1 GTSNPN, CDR2 SVGIG (reference sequence). Losses at the gene ends were 0 bases for V and 5 bases for J; bases not matched to a gene: 3. The CDR3 sequence is 13 residues long. The CDR3 DNA follows: TGTGCCTGGAGTGTTCAGGGAGGGGAGACCCAGTACTTC. Translating it yields CAWSVQGGETQYF.

The CDR3 nucleotides read TGTGCCAGCTCAGCAGACAGGGCTACCTACGAGCAGTACTTC. Residues: CASSADRATYEQYF. The chain recombines TRBV18 with TRBJ2-7, with 7 bases lining up with TRBD1. The germline gives CDR1 KGHSH, CDR2 LQKENI. This CDR3 is built from 14 residues. The V and J ends lost 5 bases and 2 bases, in that order; junction bases with no gene match: 6.

This clone was recorded a few times. The chain has TRBV10-1 and TRBJ2-7; 8 bases match TRBD1. Germline values: CDR1 WNHNN, CDR2 SYGVQD (reference sequence). Trimming removed 3 bases from V and 2 bases from J; junction bases left unmatched: 3. This CDR3 is built from 14 residues. The CDR3, as DNA: TGCGCCAGCAGTGACATACAGGGGGCCTACGAGCAGTACTTC. Translation gives CASSDIQGAYEQYF.

The CDR3 here is CASSLIGWNTEAFF. CDR3 nucleotides: TGTGCCAGCAGCCTCATCGGGTGGAACACTGAAGCTTTCTTT. The chain joins TRBV7-9 to TRBJ1-1; D remains ambiguous. The CDR3 sequence is 14 residues long. Germline CDR1 is SEHNR and CDR2 is FQNEAQ (reference sequence). Trimming cost V 5 bases and J 1 base, with 11 bases left between them.

This clone is a singleton in its sample. V is TRBV10-3 and J is TRBJ1-1, with no clear D. Germline loops: CDR1 ENHRY, CDR2 SYGVKD. There are 12 residues in the CDR3. The germline V and J ends were trimmed by 6 bases and 2 bases, with 7 bases remaining between them. The CDR3 DNA reads as TGTGCCATCAGGAGGACCAACACTGAAGCTTTCTTT. Protein sequence: CAIRRTNTEAFF.

The chain couples TRBV4-3 to TRBJ2-1; no firm D call. V was trimmed by 0 bases and J by 0 bases, leaving 6 bases between them. The length of the CDR3 is 15 residues. Per germline, CDR1 LGHNA and CDR2 YSLEER. CDR3 region: CASSQDMRSYNEQFF. DNA for the CDR3: TGCGCCAGCAGCCAAGATATGCGCTCCTACAATGAGCAGTTCTTC.

The CDR3 sequence: CATSRLRTQYF. CDR3 in DNA: TGTGCCACCAGCAGACTGCGTACGCAGTATTTT. V usage is TRBV15 and J usage is TRBJ2-3; D is unresolved. In germline, CDR1 is LNHNV, CDR2 YYDKDF (reference sequence). This CDR3 has 11 residues. The V end was cut by 2 bases, the J end by 8 bases, with 5 bases between.